A single TCR beta chain is shown here with its context. This record comes from a study of blood T cell repertoires in COVID-19. Original data processing: Counts of nucleated cells, estimated from reference gene primer amplification, were obtained. Method: immunoSEQ multiplex PCR; TCRdb's copy keeps in-frame clones and lacks some. The V and J calls and clone size are taken from that table; D and trimming were inferred from the DNA. This sample carries about 200,000 clones, about 82% of them seen once, and the ten largest clones take 5.6%. The CDR3 length is 15 residues. The ends were cut back, 3 bases at V and 0 bases at J, with 9 bases in the middle. Per the germline V gene, CDR1 is SNHLY and CDR2 is FYNNEI.

The sequenced sample consisted of PBMCs or T cells enriched from blood (not recorded which). This chain uses TRBV2 with TRBJ1-3; no clear D. The receptor's source is a man aged 35 to 55 with acute COVID-19. CDR3 coding DNA: TGTGCCAGCAGTGAGCTACAGAACTCTGGAAACACCATATATTTT. Amino acid sequence: CASSELQNSGNTIYF.